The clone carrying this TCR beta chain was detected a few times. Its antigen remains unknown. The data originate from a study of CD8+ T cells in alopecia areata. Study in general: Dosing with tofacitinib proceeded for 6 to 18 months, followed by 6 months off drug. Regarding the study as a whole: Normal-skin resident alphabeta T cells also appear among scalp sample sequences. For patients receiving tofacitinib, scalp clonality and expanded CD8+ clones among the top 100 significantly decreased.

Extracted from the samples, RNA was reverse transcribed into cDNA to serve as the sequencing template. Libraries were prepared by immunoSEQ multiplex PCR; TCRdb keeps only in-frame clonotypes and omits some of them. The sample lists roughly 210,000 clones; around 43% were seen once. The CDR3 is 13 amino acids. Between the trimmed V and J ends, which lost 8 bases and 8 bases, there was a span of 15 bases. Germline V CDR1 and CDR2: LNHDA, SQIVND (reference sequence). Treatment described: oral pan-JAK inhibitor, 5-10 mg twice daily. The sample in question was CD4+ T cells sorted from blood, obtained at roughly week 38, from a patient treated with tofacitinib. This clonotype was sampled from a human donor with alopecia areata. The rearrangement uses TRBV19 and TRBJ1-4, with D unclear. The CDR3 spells CASVSLTREKLFF. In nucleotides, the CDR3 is TGTGCCAGTGTATCCCTAACGAGAGAAAAACTGTTTTTT.